This TCR beta chain was identified during a study of technical replicates of blood from four donors. The table came from immunoSEQ multiplex PCR; TCRdb's copy has only in-frame clones and leaves some out. In the table there are about 74,000 clones, roughly four fifths of which are singletons. This clone was counted once. The CDR3 is 17 residues long. Trimming left V 6 bases short and J 0 bases short, with 21 bases between. Per the germline V gene, CDR1 is MDHEN and CDR2 is SYDVKM. The sequenced sample consisted of PBMCs. V gene TRBV28 combines with J gene TRBJ2-7; perhaps TRBD2 as D (6 bases). This sequence originates from a human donor in good health. Some clones in this sample may be carry-over from other donors' samples. In nucleotides, the CDR3 is TGTGCCAGCAGACGTCGGGGGACCCCCCGAAGCTCCTACGAGCAGTACTTC. It encodes CASRRRGTPRSSYEQYF. Variable domain in full (rest from reference TRBV28 and TRBJ2-7): DVKVTQSSRYLVKRTGEKVFLECVQDMDHENMFWYRQDPGLGLRLIYFSYDVKMKEKGDIPEGYSVSREKKERFSLILESASTNQTSMYLCASRRRGTPRSSYEQYFGPGTRLTVT.